The 13 T cell receptor beta chains below come from one sample, sequenced in a study of blood T cell repertoires in COVID-19. TCRdb's table, derived via immunoSEQ multiplex PCR, lists solely in-frame clones and lacks some. Of fewer than 400,000 clones listed, 80% to 90% were seen once; the top ten hold 4% to 5%. The sequenced sample consisted of PBMCs or T cells enriched from blood (not recorded which). Every receptor here comes from a young man who had recovered from COVID-19.

The rearrangement uses TRBV7-2 and TRBJ1-2, with D possibly TRBD1 on 6 matching bases. Germline assignment: CDR1 SGHTA and CDR2 FQGNSA. The CDR3 covers 14 residues. Trimming stripped 5 bases from V and 4 bases from J, with 14 bases between. The CDR3 nucleotides read TGTGCCAGCAGCCCCACACAGGGACCCTATGGCTACACCTTC. It codes for CASSPTQGPYGYTF.

The rearrangement links TRBV5-6 to TRBJ2-7; 10 bases match TRBD2. V shed 4 bases and J 2 bases; nucleotides not matched to a gene: 6. CDR3 size: 15 residues. From germline, CDR1 is SGHDT and CDR2 YYEEEE. CDR3 nucleotides: TGTGCCAGCAGCATAGGACTAGCGGCCACCTACGAGCAGTACTTC. It encodes CASSIGLAATYEQYF.

DNA of the CDR3: TGTGCCAGCAGATGGACAGGGGATGTTTATGGCTACACCTTC. Its translation: CASRWTGDVYGYTF. The chain joins TRBV6-5 to TRBJ1-2; 9 positions match TRBD1. The length of the CDR3 is 14 residues. The V and J ends lost 6 bases and 5 bases, in that order; junction bases with no gene match: 7. Looked up from germline, CDR1 is MNHEY and CDR2 is SVGAGI.

This chain connects TRBV4-1 to TRBJ2-7, with 7 bases fitting TRBD1. Germline lookup yields CDR1 MGHRA and CDR2 YSYEKL. This CDR3 region has 16 residues. Germline trimming cut 1 base from V and 2 bases from J; bases unmatched to any gene: 8. CDR3 loop: CASSQGGTGVPYEQYF. DNA of the CDR3: TGCGCCAGCAGCCAAGGTGGAACAGGGGTCCCCTACGAGCAGTACTTC.

This chain uses TRBV28 with TRBJ1-5; 7 positions match TRBD1. V was pared by 0 bases and J by 4 bases, with 9 bases of the junction left unmatched. The CDR3 is 17 amino acids. Germline CDR1 is MDHEN and CDR2 is SYDVKM. CDR3 sequence (DNA): TGTGCCAGCAGTTTATGGACAGGGCCTTTCCTTAATCAGCCCCAGCATTTT. Translation: CASSLWTGPFLNQPQHF.

This chain joins TRBV7-2 and TRBJ1-5; 8 bases agree with TRBD1. CDR1 is SGHTA and CDR2 is FQGNSA in the germline V gene. The V and J ends lost 0 bases and 9 bases, in that order; junction bases with no gene match: 7. The CDR3 runs to 15 residues. CDR3 amino acids: CASSLAKGQVGPQHF. The CDR3 nucleotides read TGTGCCAGCAGCTTAGCGAAGGGACAGGTGGGGCCCCAGCATTTT.

This clone was observed a few times. The chain has TRBV28 and TRBJ1-2; D is unresolved. Looked up from germline, CDR1 is MDHEN and CDR2 is SYDVKM. CDR3 length equals 14 residues. Trimming pared 5 bases from V and 4 bases from J, leaving 14 bases between. CDR3 loop: CASSNLERVYGYTF. The CDR3 DNA reads as TGTGCCAGCAGTAACCTCGAACGGGTCTATGGCTACACCTTC.

The chain employs TRBV4-1 and TRBJ1-2, with TRBD1 as a possible D gene (5 bases). Germline V gene data show CDR1 as MGHRA and CDR2 as YSYEKL. The V and J ends lost 0 bases and 12 bases respectively, with 11 bases between them. This CDR3 contains 12 residues. This CDR3 is CASSQDPGAHTF. For the CDR3, the DNA is TGCGCCAGCAGCCAAGATCCTGGGGCCCACACCTTC.

The chain uses TRBV7-6 and TRBJ2-3; possible D gene TRBD2, 6 bases. The CDR3 extends over 13 amino acids. Germline V gene sequence: CDR1 SGHVS, CDR2 FNYEAQ. The V end was cut by 1 base, the J end by 7 bases, with 9 bases between. The CDR3 DNA reads as TGTGCCAGCAGCTTAGGGGGGGATAATACGCAGTATTTT. Translated, it gives CASSLGGDNTQYF.

The J gene is TRBJ2-7, the V gene TRBV20-1; 7 nucleotides match TRBD2. The CDR3 spans 11 residues. CDR1 and CDR2 (germline): DFQATT, SNEGSKA (reference sequence). After removal of 8 bases from V and 3 bases from J, the junction contained 4 bases not matched to a gene. In DNA, the CDR3 is TGCAGTAGCGGGAAAAACTACGAGCAGTACTTC. Translation: CSSGKNYEQYF.

The CDR3, as DNA: TGTGCCAGCAGCAACCGGGACAGGGGGCCTTGCCCTTACTATGGCTACACCTTC. It yields the protein CASSNRDRGPCPYYGYTF. The rearrangement uses TRBV21-1 and TRBJ1-2; TRBD1 is the table's D call, not checked against the DNA. TRBV21-1 is recorded as a pseudogene. This CDR3 has 18 residues.

The genes are TRBV30 and TRBJ2-2, with D hard to call. CDR3 length equals 20 residues. Germline CDR1 GTSNPN, CDR2 SVGIG (reference sequence). Trimming removed 2 bases from V and 0 bases from J, with 25 bases in between. This CDR3 is CAWSPYARYELQSNTGELFF. CDR3 in DNA: TGTGCCTGGAGTCCGTACGCCCGTTACGAATTACAATCGAACACCGGGGAGCTGTTTTTT.

This chain uses TRBV29-1 with TRBJ2-1; D is unclear. The length of the CDR3 is 12 residues. The V gene's germline CDR1 is SQVTM and CDR2 ANQGSEA. Trimming removed 7 bases from V and 3 bases from J, with 10 bases in between. The CDR3 loop is CSARRIYNEQFF. As DNA, the CDR3 is TGCAGCGCGAGGAGAATCTACAATGAGCAGTTCTTC.